This TCR beta chain derives from a study of blood T cell repertoires in COVID-19. In the study overall: Samples came from the United States, Italy and Spain, spanning acute and convalescent COVID-19. Nucleic acid was either cDNA or gDNA, and it came from T cells, B-cell-depleted T cells, or PBMCs.

Germline CDR1 reads MDHEN; CDR2 reads SYDVKM. This CDR3 has 17 residues. V gave up 5 bases and J gave up 1 base; unmatched junction bases: 13. Repertoires were generated with immunoSEQ multiplex PCR, while TCRdb's copy carries only in-frame clones and drops some. The sample records hundreds of thousands of clones, 85% to 90% being singletons. Sequencing used peripheral blood. The source of this sequence is a man aged 50 to 59 with COVID-19, enrolled during active disease. The chain has TRBV28 and TRBJ2-5, with 7 bases lining up with TRBD2. CDR3 loop: CASSAPHGRGVQETQYF. In nucleotides, the CDR3 is TGTGCCAGCAGTGCACCGCATGGACGGGGGGTCCAAGAGACCCAGTACTTC.